Detailed here is one T cell receptor beta chain. This sample was taken from a study of blood T cell repertoires in COVID-19. The protocol was immunoSEQ multiplex PCR, while the TCRdb copy is restricted to in-frame clones and leaves out a portion. The sample lists some 150,000 clones; roughly 89% were seen once. The CDR3 spans 15 residues. Germline CDR1 and CDR2: SEHNR and FQNEAQ (reference sequence). The V and J ends lost 0 bases and 6 bases respectively, with 14 bases between them. Material for sequencing was peripheral blood. The V call is TRBV7-9, the J call TRBJ1-1, with D tentatively TRBD1 (5 bases). This TCR was sampled from a woman aged 45-60 years with acute or convalescent COVID-19. CDR3 in DNA: TGTGCCAGCAGCTTAGCAGGGGCGCAGGATCCTGAAGCTTTCTTT. This translates into CASSLAGAQDPEAFF.